Listed here is a single T cell receptor (beta chain). Profiled with immunoSEQ multiplex PCR; TCRdb holds only in-frame clones, not every one. There are 95,000 or so clones in the sample; 85% to 95% occur only once, and almost 0.35% lies in the top ten. The data originate from a study of technical replicates of blood from a handful of donors. V was clipped by 4 bases and J by 4 bases; unmatched bases: 4. The CDR3 consists of 16 residues. CDR1 is SGHRS and CDR2 is YFSETQ in the germline V gene. Sequenced: T cells isolated from PBMCs. The chain couples TRBV5-1 to TRBJ2-2, with TRBD2 identical over 13 bases. The clonotype was recovered from a human donor in good health. The CDR3 region has the DNA TGCGCCAGCAGCCGACTAGCGGGAGGCGGCACCGGGGAGCTGTTTTTT. This encodes CASSRLAGGGTGELFF.